This T cell receptor (beta chain) emerged from a study of T cells in tuberculosis. Notes on the study in general: Smaller alpha distances in active tuberculosis partly reflected shorter CDR3-alpha lengths.

Time point reported: new active TB diagnosis, blood taken before or within 7 days of starting treatment. Patients were newly diagnosed, HIV-seronegative, and aged 18 or older. Confirmation came from sputum smear and/or culture positivity for M. tuberculosis. Each clinical donor contributed on average approximately 99,000 T cells from unsorted cryopreserved PBMC. The CDR3 is 15 residues long. Per the germline V gene, CDR1 is SGHTA and CDR2 is FQGNSA. The V end was cut by 0 bases, the J end by 0 bases, with 6 bases between. Only one count was recorded for this clone. Its antigen is not identified. Sequenced by immunoSEQ multiplex PCR; TCRdb stores in-frame clones only, minus some. The table records some 31,000 clones, approximately 90% of them present only once.

The chain recombines TRBV7-2 with TRBJ2-1; tentatively, D is TRBD2 (5 bases). The source of this sequence is an adult with tuberculosis. This sample comprised PBMCs, obtained at tuberculosis diagnosis. The CDR3 region has the DNA TGTGCCAGCAGCTTAGCGGGGAGCTCCTACAATGAGCAGTTCTTC. It yields the protein CASSLAGSSYNEQFF.